A selection of T cell receptor beta chains follows, all from one sample in a study of graft-versus-host responses after intestinal transplantation. The repertoire was sequenced with immunoSEQ multiplex PCR; TCRdb's copy has only in-frame clones and lacks some. The data hold approximately 130,000 clones, with just over 90% observed a single time. These receptors have no identified antigens. The specimen was unstimulated CD4+ T cells sorted from spleen or lymph node cells, collected before intestinal transplant. The source is a human donor who received an intestinal transplant. CDR3s include the opening cysteine and the closing phenylalanine or tryptophan. Not every row has a clone size; where given, it reads once, few, many or a size class.

abundance,j_gene,v_gene,CDR3aa
.,TRBJ2-3,TRBV5-1,CASSFGGGRTDTQYF
.,TRBJ1-2,TRBV7-8,CASSKQGPNYGYTF
.,TRBJ1-6,TRBV9,CASSEGGGSPLHF
.,TRBJ2-7,TRBV20-1,CSVRGAYEQYF
once,TRBJ1-1,TRBV12-5,CASGLAPTGGGGAFF
.,TRBJ2-7,TRBV4-1,CASSQDRQPLREQYF
once,TRBJ1-1,TRBV29-1,CSVEAHRADTEAFF
.,TRBJ1-2,TRBV18,CASSPRDPGRIDSANYGYTF
.,TRBJ1-2,TRBV6-5,CASSLYGLGGYTF
.,TRBJ1-1,TRBV9,CASSVVTGASEAFF
.,TRBJ1-2,TRBV6-5,CASSPNSPRNYGYTF
.,TRBJ2-1,TRBV6-6,CASSYSRQSDNEQFF